The following is a T cell receptor (beta chain) sequence with its context. Its target is unknown. TCRdb used MiXCR to reprocess the reads, holding one entry per CDR3 protein. Of roughly 730,000 distinct CDR3 sequences in the sample, 30% to 40% were seen once. The sample is drawn from a study of T cell repertoires in cytomegalovirus infection. On the study more broadly: CMV epitopes that were recently identified and HLA-C-restricted were used alongside well-studied HLA-B-restricted ones. Indications of both CMV infection and matching HLA type were provided by public TCR beta signatures.

Study results and caveats: Predominance within the ex vivo response was attributable to HLA-C-restricted CMV-specific TCR beta clonotypes.

Germline CDR1 and CDR2: SGHTA and FQGNSA. The CDR3 covers 15 residues. The junction had 13 bases not matched to a gene; V was cut back by 5 bases and J by 12 bases. The clonotype comes from a human donor in good health (CMV status not recorded). Some clones in this sample may be carry-over from other donors' samples. Sequenced material: cultured PBMCs, taken from culture after CMV antigen stimulation. This sequence joins TRBV7-2 and TRBJ2-5; 12 bases fit TRBD2. The CDR3 protein is CASSPSLLAGGTKYF. As DNA, the CDR3 is TGTGCCAGCAGCCCATCCTTACTAGCGGGGGGCACTAAGTACTTC.